These 5 T cell receptor beta chains came from one sample sequenced in a study of control samples from healthy donors and cancer patients. Profiled with immunoSEQ multiplex PCR; TCRdb holds only in-frame clones, not every one. The sample contains roughly 88,000 clones, roughly 91% of which appear only once. Sequenced sample: blood. The receptor set was obtained from a man aged 50 or older in good health.

The chain uses TRBV5-1 and TRBJ2-6, with D unresolved. Germline assignment: CDR1 SGHRS and CDR2 YFSETQ. The CDR3 contains 14 residues. The ends were cut back, 2 bases at V and 1 base at J, with 4 bases in the middle. Written as DNA, the CDR3 is TGCGCCAGCAGCTTAAGGTCTGGGGCCAACGTCCTGACTTTC. Translating it yields CASSLRSGANVLTF.

This clone occurred once. The chain carries TRBV7-9 and TRBJ2-4; 10 bases are shared with TRBD2. Germline CDR1 reads SEHNR; CDR2 reads FQNEAQ (reference sequence). The V gene end was trimmed by 5 bases and the J gene end by 8 bases; junction bases not matched to a gene: 6. The CDR3 totals 14 residues. CDR3 sequence: CASSHLAGEDIQYF. The CDR3 region has the DNA TGTGCCAGCAGCCACCTAGCGGGGGAGGACATTCAGTACTTC.

The J gene is TRBJ2-3, the V gene TRBV4-1; no definite D call. Trimming shortened V by 0 bases and J by 2 bases, and 9 bases separated the two germline ends. The germline gives CDR1 MGHRA, CDR2 YSYEKL. The CDR3 is made up of 15 amino acids. Here the CDR3 DNA reads TGCGCCAGCAGCCAAGAGAAGCCCGTCACAGATACGCAGTATTTT. It specifies CASSQEKPVTDTQYF.

The chain is built from TRBV5-6 and TRBJ1-6; D possibly corresponds to TRBD1 (6 bases). This CDR3 has 15 amino acids. Trimming removed 4 bases at V and 3 bases at J, with 11 bases between. CDR1 SGHDT and CDR2 YYEEEE come from the germline V gene. CDR3 sequence (DNA): TGTGCCAGCAGCAATACAGGGTACTATAATTCACCCCTCCACTTT. It encodes CASSNTGYYNSPLHF. Looking up the rest from reference TRBV5-6 and TRBJ1-6 gives the full variable domain: DAGVTQSPTHLIKTRGQQVTLRCSPKSGHDTVSWYQQALGQGPQFIFQYYEEEERQRGNFPDRFSGHQFPNYSSELNVNALLLGDSALYLCASSNTGYYNSPLHFGNGTRLTVT.

The gene calls are TRBV6-5 and TRBJ1-1; TRBD1 aligns across 10 bases. V shed 6 bases, J shed 4 bases, and the junction held 5 bases outside the gene matches. In germline, CDR1 is MNHEY, CDR2 SVGAGI. The CDR3 contains 14 residues. DNA of the CDR3: TGTGCCAGCAGCGGAGGACAGGGGGGCACTGAAGCTTTCTTT. Translated, it gives CASSGGQGGTEAFF.